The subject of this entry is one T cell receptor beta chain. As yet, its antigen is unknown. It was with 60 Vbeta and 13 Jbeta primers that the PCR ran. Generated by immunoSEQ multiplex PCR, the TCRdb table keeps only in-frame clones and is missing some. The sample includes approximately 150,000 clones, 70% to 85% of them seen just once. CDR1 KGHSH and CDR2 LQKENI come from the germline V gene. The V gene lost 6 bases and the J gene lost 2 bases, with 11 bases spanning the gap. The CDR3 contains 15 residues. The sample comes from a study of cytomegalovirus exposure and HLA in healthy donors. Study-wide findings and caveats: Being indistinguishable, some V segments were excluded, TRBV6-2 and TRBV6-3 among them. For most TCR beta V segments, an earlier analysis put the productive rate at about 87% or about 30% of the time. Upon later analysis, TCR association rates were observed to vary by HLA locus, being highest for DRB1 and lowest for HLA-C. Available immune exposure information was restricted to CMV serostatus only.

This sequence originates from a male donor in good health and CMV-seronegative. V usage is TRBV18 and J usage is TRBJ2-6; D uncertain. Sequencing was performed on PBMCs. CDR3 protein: CASSPSVAGANVLTF. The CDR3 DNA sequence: TGTGCCAGCTCCCCGTCGGTTGCTGGGGCCAACGTCCTGACTTTC.